This TCR beta chain was recorded in a study of T cells in Graves' hyperthyroidism and ophthalmopathy. The study, taken as a whole, reports: Blood samples included most of the expanded thyroid clonotypes exceeding 0.001. Researchers report that a 13 V-J model separated ophthalmopathy from stable hyperthyroidism.

In its sample, this clonotype was seen a few times. Its antigen is not identified. This CDR3 spans 15 amino acids. V lost 0 bases to trimming and J lost 3 bases, with 10 bases between them. Germline V gives CDR1 SEHNR, CDR2 FQNEAQ (reference sequence). Reasons for excluding patients were uncontrolled infection, other autoimmune disease, pregnancy or lactation. RNA transcripts gave rise to amplified TCR beta CDR3 regions. The TCR CDR3 first-round RT-PCR relied on the HTBI primer set. TCRdb re-called the multiplex PCR reads with MiXCR, one entry per CDR3 protein. The sample carries 450,000 to 500,000 distinct CDR3 sequences, 20% to 25% recorded once.

V gene TRBV7-9 combines with J gene TRBJ2-3; no clear D gene. The clonotype comes from a woman between 65 and 79 years old with Graves' ophthalmopathy. Sequences were obtained from blood. CDR3 nucleotides: TGTGCCAGCAGCTTAGCATCTGGTTTTACAGATACGCAGTATTTT. Encoded protein: CASSLASGFTDTQYF.